A selection of T cell receptor beta chains follows, all from one sample in a study of T-cell memory formation after mild COVID-19. TCRdb passed the 5' RACE reads through MiXCR, listing each CDR3 protein once. The data show 500,000 to 550,000 distinct CDR3 sequences, just over 20% seen once. The material sequenced was PBMCs or a T cell subset sorted from them (not recorded which). All receptors derive from an adult woman who had mild COVID-19 (a few samples of this study predate the infection). Cell type and time point are not known. Each CDR3 is given with its conserved first and last residue. Rows give clone size only sometimes, using once, few, many, or a class for an expanded clone.

abundance	v_gene	j_gene	CDR3aa
.	TRBV7-8	TRBJ2-1	CASSIQGVLATGNEQFF
once	TRBV15	TRBJ2-7	CATSRDRAGDEQYF
.	TRBV7-6	TRBJ2-3	CASSLGSLILSTDTQYF
.	TRBV13	TRBJ2-3	CASSLGAGTGGSEDTDTQYF
many	TRBV15	TRBJ2-1	CATSPRSDPRKYNEQFF
.	TRBV30	TRBJ1-3	CAWSAKTGFAGNTIYF
.	TRBV18	TRBJ1-5	CASSPRQGRVQPQHF
.	TRBV18	TRBJ1-6	CASSITGGDSPLHF
.	TRBV3-1	TRBJ1-2	CASSPGQRTGYTF
few	TRBV7-9	TRBJ1-5	CASSSGQGIRQPQHF
few	TRBV6-1	TRBJ2-7	CASSETTGRPSQNEQYF
many	TRBV6-1	TRBJ2-5	CASSEGGFRETQYF
few	TRBV12-3/TRBV12-4	TRBJ2-7	CASSFTSGSEQYF
.	TRBV24-1	TRBJ2-7	CATSDTRNGGYEQYF
few	TRBV24-1	TRBJ2-1	CATSDREAEQFF
few	TRBV20-1	TRBJ2-5	CSARDGVVDETQYF
many	TRBV7-9	TRBJ2-1	CASSLLRTGVNEQFF
few	TRBV5-1	TRBJ2-7	CASSGTAWGQGAGKAYEQYF
.	TRBV19	TRBJ2-3	CASSILGTSGSTDTQYF
.	TRBV21-1	TRBJ1-2	CASSPQTETMGYTF
few	TRBV23-1	TRBJ2-1	CASSQSGRRSYNEQFF
.	TRBV27	TRBJ1-2	CASSRTGMVLNYGYTF